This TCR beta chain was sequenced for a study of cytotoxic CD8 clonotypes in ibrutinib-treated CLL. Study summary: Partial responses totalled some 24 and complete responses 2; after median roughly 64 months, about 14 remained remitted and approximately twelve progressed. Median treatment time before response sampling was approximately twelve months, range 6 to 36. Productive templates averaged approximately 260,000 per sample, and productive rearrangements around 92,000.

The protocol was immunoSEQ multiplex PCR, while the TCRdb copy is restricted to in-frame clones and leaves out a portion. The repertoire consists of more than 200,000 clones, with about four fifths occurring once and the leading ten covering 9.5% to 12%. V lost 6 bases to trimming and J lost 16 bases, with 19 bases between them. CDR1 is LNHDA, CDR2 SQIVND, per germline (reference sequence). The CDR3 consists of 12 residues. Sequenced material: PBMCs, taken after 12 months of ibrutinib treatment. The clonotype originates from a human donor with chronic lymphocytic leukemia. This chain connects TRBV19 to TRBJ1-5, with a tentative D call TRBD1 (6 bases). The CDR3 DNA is TGTGCCAGTAGGGTCACGACGGGGGCCCCACATTTT. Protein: CASRVTTGAPHF.